Here is one TCR beta chain with its context. Its antigen remains unidentified. Per-base quality was not reported, and no clone a single base away is much larger than it. The data were taken from a study of cytomegalovirus exposure and HLA in healthy donors (dated by TCRdb to 2017 to 2019). At the level of the whole study: According to a later analysis, the roughly 120 validation repertoires were produced on the same platform as the approximately 620 repertoires of the first cohort. The aim of the study was to test whether cataloging public T cell receptors could identify signatures of past pathogen exposure. A separate validation cohort of 90 to 150 different subjects was used in addition to the roughly 670-subject first cohort. To predict cytomegalovirus infection status, the study combined high-throughput TCR immunosequencing, statistical association of individual TCRs with disease status, and machine learning. Overall study results and their limits: A later analysis found that TCRs clustered in the first cohort also tended to co-occur in the 130 or so validation repertoires, with 90% to 95% of cluster scores above 0. It was suggested by the authors that the approach could potentially be generalized to other disease states and immunological phenotypes. In vitro tests confirmed that three of the cytomegalovirus-associated TCR beta chains recognize cytomegalovirus antigens. While some public TCRs were present in many individuals, most TCR sequences turned up only very rarely across donors. A later analysis had no HLA typing for the validation cohort, so co-occurrence there was scored across all 130 or so repertoires. In the study, 164 TCR beta chains were listed as associated with cytomegalovirus. The classifier was reported to diagnose cytomegalovirus status with high specificity and sensitivity in both the original cohort and the validation cohort.

The trim is 2 bases for V and 2 bases for J, with a gap of 16 bases between the germline ends. The CDR3 measures 17 amino acids from cysteine to phenylalanine. Only the CDR3 DNA stays, 51 bases, in frame from base 1. CDR1 KGHSH and CDR2 LQKENI are derived from the germline V gene. The donors belonged to the validation cohort of around 120 subjects, which was separate from the roughly 700-subject first cohort. The method behind the library was the immunoSEQ multiplex PCR assay. The authors processed their data as follows. A statistical classification framework was built for diagnosing cytomegalovirus status from the catalog of TCR beta chain sequences. TCRdb mirrors the immuneACCESS table, restricted to in-frame sequences. Some clones are absent from its copies; in checked studies, under half trace to an unresolved V gene, and the reason for the others is unknown. That table gives V, J and clone size, and the DNA gave D and trimming. The sample table lists about 220,000 clones, 80% to 95% of them with a count of one. The ten largest clones add up to 1.1% of the sample.

The chain uses TRBV18 and TRBJ1-3; perhaps TRBD1 is the D gene, with 6 bases matching. Sequencing was carried out using PBMCs. This TCR came from a woman between 18 and 29 years old in good health and CMV-seronegative. The CDR3 corresponds to CASSPVRGSGAGNTIYF. The bases read TGTGCCAGCTCACCAGTCAGGGGCTCAGGCGCTGGAAACACCATATATTTT. The full variable domain, completed from the reference TRBV18 and TRBJ1-3 proteins outside the CDR3, reads NAGVMQNPRHLVRRRGQEARLRCSPMKGHSHVYWYRQLPEEGLKFMVYLQKENIIDESGMPKERFSAEFPKEGPSILRIQQVVRGDSAAYFCASSPVRGSGAGNTIYFGEGSWLTVV.